These T cell receptor beta chains were read from a single sample in a study of T cells in Graves' hyperthyroidism and ophthalmopathy. TCRdb re-called the multiplex PCR reads through MiXCR, storing one row per CDR3 protein. The sample lists around 500,000 distinct CDR3 sequences, 13% to 15% seen once, with about a sixth in the top ten. The material sequenced was blood. All receptors derive from a woman under 30 with Graves' hyperthyroidism. The CDR3 runs from the conserved cysteine through the conserved F or W. Each record gives: J gene, V gene, clone size, D gene, CDR3 DNA, CDR3 protein. A D gene is named only where the DNA matches it firmly. Clone size appears in some rows only: once, few, many, or a class for an expanded clone.

J: TRBJ1-1
V: TRBV12-3/TRBV12-4
size: many
D: TRBD1
DNA: TGTGCCAGCAGCCTAGGGCCCGGACAGGGTCTGGCTGAAGCTTTCTTT
CDR3: CASSLGPGQGLAEAFF

J: TRBJ2-3
V: TRBV12-3/TRBV12-4
size: many
D: NA
DNA: TGTGCCAGCAGTCCCGCCCGAGAAGATACGCAGTATTTT
CDR3: CASSPAREDTQYF

J: TRBJ2-3
V: TRBV4-1
size: NA
D: TRBD2
DNA: TGCGCCAGCAGCCAAGAGGGGGCGGGAGGGCACGATAGGTCAGATACGCAGTATTTT
CDR3: CASSQEGAGGHDRSDTQYF

J: TRBJ2-5
V: TRBV5-1
size: NA
D: NA
DNA: TGCGCCAGCAGCAATACAGAGACCCAGTACTTC
CDR3: CASSNTETQYF

J: TRBJ2-5
V: TRBV3-1
size: many
D: NA
DNA: TGTGCCAGCAGCCCGGACAGACCTCAAGAGACCCAGTACTTC
CDR3: CASSPDRPQETQYF

J: TRBJ1-5
V: TRBV7-9
size: few
D: TRBD1
DNA: TGTGCCAGCAGCAAGACAGGGGCGGGGAATCAGCCCCAGCATTTT
CDR3: CASSKTGAGNQPQHF

J: TRBJ1-1
V: TRBV12-3/TRBV12-4
size: many
D: NA
DNA: TGTGCCAGCAGTGCCTGGGATTGGCCAGTTCCAGCTTTCTTT
CDR3: CASSAWDWPVPAFF

J: TRBJ1-1
V: TRBV7-3
size: NA
D: NA
DNA: TGTGCCAGCGGCAGGGAGCCGAACACTGAAGCTTTCTTT
CDR3: CASGREPNTEAFF

J: TRBJ2-7
V: TRBV9
size: many
D: NA
DNA: TGTGCCAGCAGCGTCAGGACTGGGTTGGACGAGCAGTACTTC
CDR3: CASSVRTGLDEQYF

J: TRBJ2-3
V: TRBV18
size: NA
D: NA
DNA: TGTGCCAGCTCAGCGGATACGCAGTATTTT
CDR3: CASSADTQYF

J: TRBJ1-6
V: TRBV27
size: NA
D: NA
DNA: TGTGCCAGCAGTTCCTTCCCGGGGCTAAGGTCACCCCTCCACTTT
CDR3: CASSSFPGLRSPLHF

J: TRBJ1-5
V: TRBV7-8
size: many
D: TRBD1
DNA: TGTGCCAGCAGTCCTCCCGGGACAGGGAGACAGCCCCAGCATTTT
CDR3: CASSPPGTGRQPQHF

J: TRBJ1-1
V: TRBV7-3
size: NA
D: NA
DNA: TGTGCCAGCAGCTTACACGGGGGCCAGAACACTGAAGCTTTCTTT
CDR3: CASSLHGGQNTEAFF

J: TRBJ1-5
V: TRBV15
size: NA
D: NA
DNA: TGTGCCACCAGCAAGCTTCGAAGCAATCAGCCCCAGCATTTT
CDR3: CATSKLRSNQPQHF

J: TRBJ1-4
V: TRBV30
size: many
D: NA
DNA: TGTGCCTGGAGTGGGGACGCTGAAAAACTGTTTTTT
CDR3: CAWSGDAEKLFF

J: TRBJ2-1
V: TRBV29-1
size: many
D: TRBD2
DNA: TGCAGCGTTGAACTAGCGGGAGTTAATGAGCAGTTCTTC
CDR3: CSVELAGVNEQFF

J: TRBJ1-5
V: TRBV27
size: many
D: TRBD1
DNA: TGTGCCAGCAGTTCAAGGGACAGGGACAATCAGCCCCAGCATTTT
CDR3: CASSSRDRDNQPQHF

J: TRBJ2-3
V: TRBV6-1
size: few
D: TRBD2
DNA: TGTGCCAGCAGGGAAACAAGCGGGAGGGCGAATACGCAGTATTTT
CDR3: CASRETSGRANTQYF

J: TRBJ2-7
V: TRBV11-3
size: many
D: NA
DNA: TGTGCCAGCAGCCCCGCTAGGGGGGCCTCATCCCCCACCGAGCAGTACTTC
CDR3: CASSPARGASSPTEQYF

J: TRBJ2-2
V: TRBV5-8
size: many
D: TRBD1
DNA: TGTGCCAGCAGCTTGGGACAGGGGGCGAGAACCGGGGAGCTGTTTTTT
CDR3: CASSLGQGARTGELFF

J: TRBJ2-5
V: TRBV11-2
size: many
D: TRBD2
DNA: TGTGCCAGCAGAAGACTAGCGGGCTACCAAGAGACCCAGTACTTC
CDR3: CASRRLAGYQETQYF

J: TRBJ2-3
V: TRBV24-1
size: many
D: NA
DNA: TGTGCCACCGGGGGGGGCAGCACAGATACGCAGTATTTT
CDR3: CATGGGSTDTQYF

J: TRBJ2-1
V: TRBV11-2
size: many
D: NA
DNA: TGTGCCAGCAGCACCAATTTCGGGCCCCAGGGGCTAGCGGATTACAATGAGCAGTTCTTC
CDR3: CASSTNFGPQGLADYNEQFF

J: TRBJ2-5
V: TRBV7-9
size: NA
D: TRBD2
DNA: TGTGCCAGCAGCTTTCTCCTAGCGGGAGCCGAGACCCAGTACTTC
CDR3: CASSFLLAGAETQYF

J: TRBJ2-7
V: TRBV9
size: many
D: TRBD1
DNA: TGTGCCAGCAGCGTAACCGGGACAGGGGACTACGAGCAGTACTTC
CDR3: CASSVTGTGDYEQYF

J: TRBJ1-1
V: TRBV5-1
size: many
D: TRBD1
DNA: TGCGCCAGCAGCCTCTACCAAGGGGGCTGGGACACTGAAGCTTTCTTT
CDR3: CASSLYQGGWDTEAFF

J: TRBJ2-3
V: TRBV29-1
size: many
D: TRBD2
DNA: TGCAGCGTGGCTGAGGGAGGGAACGCAGATACGCAGTATTTT
CDR3: CSVAEGGNADTQYF

J: TRBJ2-7
V: TRBV10-3
size: many
D: NA
DNA: TGTGCCATCAGTGACGGAGGCTCCTACGAGCAGTACTTC
CDR3: CAISDGGSYEQYF

J: TRBJ2-1
V: TRBV11-3
size: many
D: TRBD2
DNA: TGTGCCAGCAGCTTAGGCGGCGGGAGGGTTGACAATGAGCAGTTCTTC
CDR3: CASSLGGGRVDNEQFF

J: TRBJ1-2
V: TRBV10-3
size: few
D: NA
DNA: TGTGCCATCGGGGAGGGCTATGGCTACACCTTC
CDR3: CAIGEGYGYTF

J: TRBJ2-3
V: TRBV29-1
size: NA
D: NA
DNA: TGCAGCGTTCGAGATAGAGGAACGCAGTATTTT
CDR3: CSVRDRGTQYF